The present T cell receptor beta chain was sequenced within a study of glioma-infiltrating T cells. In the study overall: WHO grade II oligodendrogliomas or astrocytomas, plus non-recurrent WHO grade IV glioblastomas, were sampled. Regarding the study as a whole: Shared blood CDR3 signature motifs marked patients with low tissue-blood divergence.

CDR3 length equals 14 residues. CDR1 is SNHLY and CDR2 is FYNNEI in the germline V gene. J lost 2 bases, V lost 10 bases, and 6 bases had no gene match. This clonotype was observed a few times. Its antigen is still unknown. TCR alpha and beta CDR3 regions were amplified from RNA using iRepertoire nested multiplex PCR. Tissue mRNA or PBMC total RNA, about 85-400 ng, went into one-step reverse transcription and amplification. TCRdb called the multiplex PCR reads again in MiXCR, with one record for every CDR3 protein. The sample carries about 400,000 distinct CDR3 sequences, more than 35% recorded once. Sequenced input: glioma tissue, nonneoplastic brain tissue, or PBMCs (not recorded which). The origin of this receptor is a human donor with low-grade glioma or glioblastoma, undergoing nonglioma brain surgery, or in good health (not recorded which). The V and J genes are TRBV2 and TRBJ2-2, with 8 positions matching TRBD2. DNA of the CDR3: TGTGCCACAAAGACTAGCGCTAACACCGGGGAGCTGTTTTTT. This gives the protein CATKTSANTGELFF. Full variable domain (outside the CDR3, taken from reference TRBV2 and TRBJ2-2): EPEVTQTPSHQVTQMGQEVILRCVPISNHLYFYWYRQILGQKVEFLVSFYNNEISEKSEIFDDQFSVERPDGSNFTLKIRSTKLEDSAMYFCATKTSANTGELFFGEGSRLTVL.